This T cell receptor (beta chain) was sequenced in a study of shared clonotypes between healthy human individuals (dated by TCRdb to 2018 to 2021). For the wider study: Three men and two women, aged 18 to 49 years, made up the cohort. For each donor, CD4 naive and CD4 memory were each run on three plates, CD8 naive on two plates, and CD8 memory on one plate. To estimate repertoire size and how much clonotypes are shared between individuals, the study performed deep sequencing of blood TCR repertoires from about five healthy adults. To increase sequencing depth and limit assay-specific biases, TCR repertoire library preparation and sequencing were carried out by different laboratories using diverse techniques. Leukapheresis yielded between about 0.9 and 9.5 billion PBMCs per donor.

The research as a whole found: Sampling was restricted to blood, and TCR repertoires in tissues likely differ from the TCR repertoires found in blood. Naive subsets generally had larger estimated clonotype richness than memory subsets. Incomplete sequencing was indicated by rarefaction of sorted-subset datasets, despite the large sequencing depth. Higher generation probabilities were observed for clonotypes shared by all four sorted-subset donors than for non-shared clonotypes. Pairwise subsampling indicated that sequencing depth was expected to affect the degree of clonotype sharing among donors. Across several donors, approximately 5% of naive CD4, 3% to 4% of naive CD8, 2.3% of memory CD4, and 0.4% of memory CD8 clonotypes were shared. The genetic and exposure-history diversity represented was limited by the small number of donors.

TCR CDR3 regions were amplified from genomic DNA by multiplex PCR using the deep immunoSEQ assay. For each cell subset, the extracted genomic DNA was distributed evenly across all wells of several immunoSEQ 96-well plates, and each plate served as one replicate. For sorted subsets, each replicate PCR was loaded with about 0.2 ug genomic DNA, equivalent to 25,000 to 35,000 T cell genomes. The purified libraries were quantified using a Qubit 3.0 fluorometer, sized with a Bioanalyzer 2100, and then quantified again using the KAPA Library Quantification kit. Every immunoSEQ 96-well plate was sequenced on a separate single-read 150-cycle Illumina NextSeq 550 flow cell. The study's own analysis went as follows. Because the immunoSEQ output included only junctional sequences and no quality scores, the filtering could not be the same as the filtering used for full-length reads. To assign V/J genes and CDR3, sequences were annotated against IMGT germline references using PyIR, a Python wrapper for IgBLAST v1.9. Reads were filtered out if the reads had weak V/J assignments (E-value above 1e-6), no CDR3, stop codons, out-of-frame junctions, or ambiguous translated residues. V3J clonotypes were defined by identical inferred V gene, J gene, and CDR3 amino acid sequence. Percentage overlap between repertoires was computed as shared unique clonotypes divided by the size of the smaller repertoire. Three approaches were used to assess repertoire richness: RTK rarefaction, the Chao1 estimator, and Recon v2.1 estimates of unobserved clonotypes. For all TCRbeta clonotypes obtained by the gDNA method from four donors, generation probabilities were computed with OLGA. TCRdb took this table from immuneACCESS and kept in-frame rearrangements with V and J called. Such tables lack part of the clones; where checked against another copy, unresolved V genes explain under half of the gap, and the rest is unexplained. The V and J calls and clone size are taken from that table; D and trimming were inferred from the DNA. Within this sample are some 2,500,000 clones, with about 90% of them counted one time only. Clones ranked in the top ten supply about 0.41% of the sample.

As concerns this clone: Its binding antigen is unknown. Base qualities are not at hand, and no much larger clone is one base apart. The same CDR3 can be traced to other DNA sequences in this sample.

The donors were healthy, HIV-negative adults with no recently reported acute infections or vaccinations. Every donor was a Caucasian adult residing in Nashville, Tennessee, USA. CD4+ T cells were enriched by magnetic negative selection; naive cells were then positively selected on CD45RA, and the negative fraction formed the memory subset. Blood was collected by leukapheresis, and PBMCs were isolated by Ficoll-Histopaque density gradient centrifugation and then cryopreserved in liquid nitrogen vapor phase. Purity and quantity of every magnetically sorted T cell population were checked by analytical flow cytometry. Genomic DNA was isolated from each sorted fraction and quantified by UV absorbance on a Nanodrop 2000c. As encoded in the germline V gene, CDR1 is SGHRS while CDR2 is YFSETQ. Compared with germline, V lacks 4 bases and J lacks 0 bases; bases without a gene match: 5. The CDR3 runs 16 residues from the cysteine to the phenylalanine. CDR3 DNA is the only sequence kept; it has 48 bases, read in frame from the first base.

Material for sequencing was naive CD4+ T cells from PBMCs. The sample's cell subset or site label, in plain terms: CD45RA+ positively selected. The sequence is built from TRBV5-1 and TRBJ2-3, with 10 bases matching TRBD2. The receptor was derived from a man aged 18-30 years in good health. Some clones in this sample may be carry-over from other donors' samples. The CDR3 has the sequence CASSPGLATSTDTQYF. The nucleotides read TGCGCCAGCAGCCCGGGACTAGCGACTAGCACAGATACGCAGTATTTT.